This T cell receptor beta chain was sequenced in a study of blood T cell repertoires in COVID-19. Clones were read by immunoSEQ multiplex PCR, and TCRdb kept only the in-frame ones, dropping some. The sample has approximately 160,000 clones, 80% seen once. Sequenced input: PBMCs or T cells enriched from blood (not recorded which). The sequence came from a man aged 35 to 55 who had recovered from COVID-19.

The CDR3 loop reads CASSLAGYEQYF. Written as DNA, the CDR3 is TGTGCCAGCAGCCTAGCGGGCTACGAGCAGTACTTC. The chain is built from TRBV3-1 (or the pseudogene TRBV3-2) and TRBJ2-7; 7 bases fit TRBD2. Trimming at V came to 4 bases and at J to 3 bases, leaving 0 bases not matched to a gene. Germline V gene sequence: CDR1 LGHDT, CDR2 YNNKEL (reference sequence). CDR3 length: 12 amino acids.